Below are 2 T cell receptor beta chains sequenced from a single sample in a study of neurological immune-mediated disorders. TCRdb reanalysed the 5' RACE reads using MiXCR and keeps one entry per CDR3 protein. This sample has about 48,000 distinct CDR3 sequences, with roughly 23% found just once. The sample taken for sequencing was PBMCs. These receptors came from a woman in her 70s in good health.

The gene calls are TRBV6-5 and TRBJ2-5; 9 bases map to TRBD1. The CDR3 consists of 14 residues. Unmatched junction bases numbered 6, after V lost 5 bases and J lost 5 bases. Germline CDR1 MNHEY, CDR2 SVGAGI. In DNA, the CDR3 is TGTGCCAGCAGTCACCAACAGGGGGCGGAGACCCAGTACTTC. Amino acids: CASSHQQGAETQYF.

The rearrangement uses TRBV12-3 or TRBV12-4 and TRBJ1-2, with D perhaps TRBD1 (6 bases). The V end was cut by 5 bases, the J end by 6 bases, with 10 bases between. The CDR3 is made up of 12 amino acids. CDR3 DNA: TGTGCCAGCAGTGAGGGGGGGAATGGCTACACCTTC. Protein: CASSEGGNGYTF.